This T cell receptor beta chain was found in a study of OX40 agonist ivuxolimab in advanced cancers. As for the study in general: The drug used for patients, ivuxolimab, was an agonistic anti-OX40 (CD134) antibody. Patients enrolled in dose escalation were diagnosed with hepatocellular carcinoma, melanoma, renal cell or head and neck cancer.

It was autoimmune disease history or systemic immunosuppression that excluded patients. Blood samples were obtained at baseline, cycle 4 day 1, and cycle 7 day 1. Clones were sequenced by immunoSEQ multiplex PCR, and TCRdb holds only the in-frame ones, with some missing. The sample yields approximately 15,000 clones, roughly 87% seen once. CDR3 length: 13 residues. The germline V gene has CDR1 GTSNPN and CDR2 SVGIG (reference sequence). Trimming removed 1 base from V and 1 base from J, with 7 bases in between. The input for sequencing was CD4+ or CD8+ T cells sorted from blood, taken in a trial of the OX40 agonist ivuxolimab. The clonotype originates from an adult with an advanced solid tumor such as melanoma, head and neck, liver or kidney cancer. The genes are TRBV30 and TRBJ1-1; D remains unclear. The CDR3 reads CAWSGNGNTEAFF. The CDR3 bases are TGTGCCTGGAGTGGGAATGGGAACACTGAAGCTTTCTTT.